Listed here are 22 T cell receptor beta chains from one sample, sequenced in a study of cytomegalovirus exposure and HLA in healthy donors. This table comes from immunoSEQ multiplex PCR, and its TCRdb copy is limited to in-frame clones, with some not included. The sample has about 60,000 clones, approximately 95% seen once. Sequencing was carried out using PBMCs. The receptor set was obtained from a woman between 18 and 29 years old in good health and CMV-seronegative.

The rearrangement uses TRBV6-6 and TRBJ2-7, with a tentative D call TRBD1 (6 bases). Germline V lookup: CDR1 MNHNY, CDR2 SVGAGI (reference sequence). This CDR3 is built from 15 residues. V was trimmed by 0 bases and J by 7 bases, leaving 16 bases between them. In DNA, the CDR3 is TGTGCCAGCAGTTACTCTAACAGGGCCCTGAGTGAGCAGTACGTC. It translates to CASSYSNRALSEQYV.

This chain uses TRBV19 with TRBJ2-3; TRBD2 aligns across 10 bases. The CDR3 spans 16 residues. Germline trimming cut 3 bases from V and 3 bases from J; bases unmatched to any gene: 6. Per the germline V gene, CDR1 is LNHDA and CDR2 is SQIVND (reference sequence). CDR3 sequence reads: CASSMIQRGGTDTQYF. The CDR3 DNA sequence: TGTGCCAGTAGTATGATTCAGCGGGGGGGGACAGATACGCAGTATTTT.

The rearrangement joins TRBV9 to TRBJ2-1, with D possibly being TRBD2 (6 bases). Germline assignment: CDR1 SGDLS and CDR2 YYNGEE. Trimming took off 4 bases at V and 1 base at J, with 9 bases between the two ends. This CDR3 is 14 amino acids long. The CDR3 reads CASSLGGSYNEQFF. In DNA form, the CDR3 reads TGTGCCAGCAGCCTCGGGGGTTCCTACAATGAGCAGTTCTTC.

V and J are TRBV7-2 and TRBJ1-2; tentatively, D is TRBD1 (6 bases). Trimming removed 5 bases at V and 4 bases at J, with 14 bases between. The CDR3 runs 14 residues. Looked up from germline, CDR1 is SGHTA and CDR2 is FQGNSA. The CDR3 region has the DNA TGTGCCAGCAGCCGAGCGGGACAAGCCTATGGCTACACCTTC. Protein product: CASSRAGQAYGYTF.

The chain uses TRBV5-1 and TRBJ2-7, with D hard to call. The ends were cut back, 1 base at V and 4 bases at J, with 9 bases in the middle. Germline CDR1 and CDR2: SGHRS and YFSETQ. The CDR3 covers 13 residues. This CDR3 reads CASSLFSDYEQYF. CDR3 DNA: TGCGCCAGCAGCTTGTTCAGCGATTACGAGCAGTACTTC.

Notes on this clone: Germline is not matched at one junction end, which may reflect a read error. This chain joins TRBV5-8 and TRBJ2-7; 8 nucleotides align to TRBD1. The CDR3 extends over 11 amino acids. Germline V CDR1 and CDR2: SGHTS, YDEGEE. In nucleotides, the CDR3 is TGTGCCAGCAGCCAGGGGGCAGGGAAGAACTTC. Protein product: CASSQGAGKNF.

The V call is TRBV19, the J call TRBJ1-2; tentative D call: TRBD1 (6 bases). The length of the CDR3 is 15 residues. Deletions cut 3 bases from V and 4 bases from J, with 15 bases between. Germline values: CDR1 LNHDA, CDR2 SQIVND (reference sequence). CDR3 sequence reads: CASSIPEGTFYGYTF. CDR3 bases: TGTGCCAGTAGTATTCCCGAGGGGACATTCTATGGCTACACCTTC.

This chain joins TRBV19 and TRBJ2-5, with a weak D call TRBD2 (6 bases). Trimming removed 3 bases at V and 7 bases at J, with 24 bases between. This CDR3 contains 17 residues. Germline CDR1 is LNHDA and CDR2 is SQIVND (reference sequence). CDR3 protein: CASSIGSGRLSGLTQYF. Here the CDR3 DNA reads TGTGCCAGTAGTATTGGTTCGGGACGGCTGAGCGGGTTGACCCAGTACTTC.

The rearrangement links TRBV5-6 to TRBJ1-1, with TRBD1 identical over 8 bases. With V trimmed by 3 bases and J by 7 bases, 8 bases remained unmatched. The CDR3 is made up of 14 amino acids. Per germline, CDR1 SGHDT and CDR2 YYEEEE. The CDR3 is CASSSLDRANEAFF. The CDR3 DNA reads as TGTGCCAGCAGCTCCTTGGACAGGGCAAATGAAGCTTTCTTT.

The CDR3 is CASSPQDRRGYTF. Here the CDR3 DNA reads TGTGCCAGCTCACCACAGGACAGGCGCGGCTACACCTTC. The chain is built from TRBV18 and TRBJ1-2; 7 bases match TRBD1. The V segment lost 1 base and the J segment 8 bases; nucleotides outside the gene matches: 4. Germline lookup yields CDR1 KGHSH and CDR2 LQKENI. CDR3 length: 13 residues.

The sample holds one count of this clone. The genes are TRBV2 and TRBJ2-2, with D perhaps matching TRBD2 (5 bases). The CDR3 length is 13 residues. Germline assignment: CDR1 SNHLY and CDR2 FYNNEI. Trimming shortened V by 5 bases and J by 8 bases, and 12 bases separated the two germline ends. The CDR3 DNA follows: TGTGCCAGCAGTTTAACCCCGGGGGGGGAGCTGTTTTTT. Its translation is CASSLTPGGELFF. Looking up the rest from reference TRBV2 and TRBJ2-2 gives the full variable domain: EPEVTQTPSHQVTQMGQEVILRCVPISNHLYFYWYRQILGQKVEFLVSFYNNEISEKSEIFDDQFSVERPDGSNFTLKIRSTKLEDSAMYFCASSLTPGGELFFGEGSRLTVL.

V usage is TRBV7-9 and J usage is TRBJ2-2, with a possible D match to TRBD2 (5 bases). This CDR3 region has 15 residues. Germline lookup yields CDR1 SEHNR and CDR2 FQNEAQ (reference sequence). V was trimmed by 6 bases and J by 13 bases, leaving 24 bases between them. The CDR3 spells CASSEAARGIRPLFF. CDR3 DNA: TGTGCCAGCAGTGAAGCGGCCCGGGGAATAAGGCCGCTGTTTTTT.

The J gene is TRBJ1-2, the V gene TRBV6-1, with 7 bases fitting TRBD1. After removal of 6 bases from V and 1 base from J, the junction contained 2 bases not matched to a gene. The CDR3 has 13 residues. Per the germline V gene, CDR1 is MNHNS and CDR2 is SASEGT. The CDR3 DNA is TGTGCCAGCAGGGGACAGCGTAACTATGGCTACACCTTC. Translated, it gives CASRGQRNYGYTF.

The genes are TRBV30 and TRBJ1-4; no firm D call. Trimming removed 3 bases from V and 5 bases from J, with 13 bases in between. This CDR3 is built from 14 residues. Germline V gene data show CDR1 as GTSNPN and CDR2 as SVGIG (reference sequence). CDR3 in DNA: TGTGCCTGGAGATTCCTCGGGAGCAATGAAAAACTGTTTTTT. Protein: CAWRFLGSNEKLFF.

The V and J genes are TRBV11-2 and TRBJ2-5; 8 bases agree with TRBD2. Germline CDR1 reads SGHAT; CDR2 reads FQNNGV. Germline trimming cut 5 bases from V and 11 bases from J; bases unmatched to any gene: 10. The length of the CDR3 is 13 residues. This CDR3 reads CASSVPGGGRQYF. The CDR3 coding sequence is TGTGCCAGCAGCGTCCCCGGGGGGGGGCGTCAGTACTTC. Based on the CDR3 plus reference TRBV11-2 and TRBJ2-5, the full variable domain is EAGVAQSPRYKIIEKRQSVAFWCNPISGHATLYWYQQILGQGPKLLIQFQNNGVVDDSQLPKDRFSAERLKGVDSTLKIQPAKLEDSAVYLCASSVPGGGRQYFGPGTRLLVL.

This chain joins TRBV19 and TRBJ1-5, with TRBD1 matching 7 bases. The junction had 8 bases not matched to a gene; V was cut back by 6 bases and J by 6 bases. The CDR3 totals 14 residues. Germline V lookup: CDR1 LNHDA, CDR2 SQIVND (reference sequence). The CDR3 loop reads CASSDRVGAQPQHF. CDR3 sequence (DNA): TGTGCCAGTAGCGACAGGGTTGGGGCTCAGCCCCAGCATTTT.

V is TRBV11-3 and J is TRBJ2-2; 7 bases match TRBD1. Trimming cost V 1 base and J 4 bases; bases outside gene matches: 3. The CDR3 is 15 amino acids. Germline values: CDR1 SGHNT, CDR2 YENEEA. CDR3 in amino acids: CASSLGDRATGELFF. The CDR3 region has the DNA TGTGCCAGCAGCTTAGGCGACAGGGCCACCGGGGAGCTGTTTTTT.

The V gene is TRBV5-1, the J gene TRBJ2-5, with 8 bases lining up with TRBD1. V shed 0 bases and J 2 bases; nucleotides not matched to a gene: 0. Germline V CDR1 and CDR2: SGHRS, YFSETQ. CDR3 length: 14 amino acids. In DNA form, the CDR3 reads TGCGCCAGCAGCTTGGGGGACAGGCAAGAGACCCAGTACTTC. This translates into CASSLGDRQETQYF.

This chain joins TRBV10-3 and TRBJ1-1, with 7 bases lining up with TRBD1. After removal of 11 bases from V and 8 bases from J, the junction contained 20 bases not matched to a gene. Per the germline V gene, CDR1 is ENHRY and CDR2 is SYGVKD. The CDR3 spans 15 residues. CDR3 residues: CAPYTGAGPHVEAFF. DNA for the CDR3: TGTGCCCCATACACAGGGGCGGGACCCCACGTCGAAGCTTTCTTT.

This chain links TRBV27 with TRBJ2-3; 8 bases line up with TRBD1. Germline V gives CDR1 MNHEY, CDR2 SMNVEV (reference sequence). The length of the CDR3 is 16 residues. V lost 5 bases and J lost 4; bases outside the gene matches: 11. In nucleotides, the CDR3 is TGTGCCAGCAGTGCGAACGGACGGACAGGGTCAGATACGCAGTATTTT. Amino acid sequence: CASSANGRTGSDTQYF.

In nucleotides, the CDR3 is TGTGCCAGCAGTGAACATGGAGCCGGAAACACCATATATTTT. Translated, it gives CASSEHGAGNTIYF. The rearrangement uses TRBV6-1 and TRBJ1-3; D gene unclear. The CDR3 spans 14 residues. With 2 bases removed from V and 4 bases from J, the gap between germline ends came to 9 bases. Germline CDR1 reads MNHNS; CDR2 reads SASEGT.

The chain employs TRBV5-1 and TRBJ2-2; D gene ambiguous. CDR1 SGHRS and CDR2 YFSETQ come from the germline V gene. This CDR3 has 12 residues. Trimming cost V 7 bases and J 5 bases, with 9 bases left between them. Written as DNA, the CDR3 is TGCGCCAGCGTACTGCGGACCGGGGAGCTGTTTTTT. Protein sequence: CASVLRTGELFF.